This T cell receptor (beta chain) was retrieved from a study of blood T cell repertoires in COVID-19. Looking at the study overall: The origin of the acute and convalescent COVID-19 samples was the United States, Italy and Spain. Sources were T cells, B-cell-depleted T cells, or PBMCs; the material itself was cDNA or gDNA.

Germline V CDR1 and CDR2: LGHNA, YNFKEQ. Trimming at V came to 4 bases and at J to 7 bases, leaving 5 bases not matched to a gene. The CDR3 totals 14 residues. This clone has more than one count but fewer than ten. Authors' methods: Estimation of nucleated cell counts relied on the amplification of reference gene primers. Measured with immunoSEQ multiplex PCR; TCRdb has only the in-frame clones, and not every one. Clone size and the V and J calls come from that table; the DNA yielded D and trimming. The repertoire holds about 110,000 clones, with about three quarters as singletons. The genes are TRBV4-2 and TRBJ2-1; 9 nucleotides line up with TRBD1. The sequenced sample consisted of peripheral blood. This receptor was identified in a human donor in a cohort sampled during active or convalescent COVID-19. In nucleotides, the CDR3 is TGTGCCAGCAGCCCTGGACAGGGGTCTAATGAGCAGTTCTTC. Translated: CASSPGQGSNEQFF.